This T cell receptor beta chain was sequenced for a study of T cells after yellow fever vaccination. Background on the study: Fractions low in cell number were prepared with SMART-Seq v4 Ultra Low Input.

This clonotype was counted between two and nine times. TCRdb re-called the 5' RACE reads through MiXCR, storing one row per CDR3 protein. The sample has around 260,000 distinct CDR3 sequences; about 5% are singletons. The CDR3 totals 13 residues. Trimming left V 3 bases short and J 5 bases short, with 11 bases between. Germline CDR1 and CDR2: DFQATT and SNEGSKA (reference sequence). Source: CD4+ T cells sorted from PBMCs, taken on the day of the yellow fever booster vaccination. This chain uses TRBV20-1 with TRBJ2-1; no clear D gene. This receptor was taken from a man aged 18 to 35 who received the YFV17D yellow fever vaccine. The CDR3 spells CSASFRSNNEQFF. CDR3 DNA: TGCAGTGCTAGTTTCCGGTCAAACAATGAGCAGTTCTTC.